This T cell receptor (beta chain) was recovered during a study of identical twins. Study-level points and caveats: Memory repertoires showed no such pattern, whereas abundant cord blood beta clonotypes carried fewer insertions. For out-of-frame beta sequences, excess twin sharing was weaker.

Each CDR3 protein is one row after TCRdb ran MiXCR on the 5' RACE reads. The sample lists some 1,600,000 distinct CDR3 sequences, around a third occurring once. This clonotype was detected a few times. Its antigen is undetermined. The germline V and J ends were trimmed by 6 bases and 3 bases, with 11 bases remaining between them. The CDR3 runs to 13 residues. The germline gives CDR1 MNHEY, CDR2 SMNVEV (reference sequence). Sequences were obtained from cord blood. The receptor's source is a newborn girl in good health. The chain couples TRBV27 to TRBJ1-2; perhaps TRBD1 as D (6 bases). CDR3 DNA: TGTGCCAGCAGGGGGGGGCGATACTATGGCTACACCTTC. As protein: CASRGGRYYGYTF.